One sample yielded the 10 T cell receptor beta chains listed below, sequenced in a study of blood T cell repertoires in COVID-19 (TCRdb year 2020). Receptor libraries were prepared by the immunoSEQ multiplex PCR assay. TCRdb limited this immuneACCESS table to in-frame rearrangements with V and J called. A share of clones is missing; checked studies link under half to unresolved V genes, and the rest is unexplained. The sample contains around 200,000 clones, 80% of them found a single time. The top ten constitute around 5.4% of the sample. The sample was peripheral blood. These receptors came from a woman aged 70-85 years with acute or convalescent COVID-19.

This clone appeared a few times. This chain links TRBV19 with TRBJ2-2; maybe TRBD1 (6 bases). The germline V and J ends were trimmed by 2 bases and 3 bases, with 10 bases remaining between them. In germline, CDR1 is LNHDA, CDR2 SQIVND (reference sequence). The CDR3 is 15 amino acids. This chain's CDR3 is CASSIYRQDTGELFF. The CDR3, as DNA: TGTGCCAGTAGTATATACAGACAGGACACCGGGGAGCTGTTTTTT.

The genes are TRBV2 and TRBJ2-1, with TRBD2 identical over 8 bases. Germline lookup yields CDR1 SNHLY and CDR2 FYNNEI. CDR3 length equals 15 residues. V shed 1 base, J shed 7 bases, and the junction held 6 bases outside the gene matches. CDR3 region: CASSEGREGRNEQFF. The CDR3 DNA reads TGTGCCAGCAGTGAAGGTCGGGAGGGCCGAAATGAGCAGTTCTTC.

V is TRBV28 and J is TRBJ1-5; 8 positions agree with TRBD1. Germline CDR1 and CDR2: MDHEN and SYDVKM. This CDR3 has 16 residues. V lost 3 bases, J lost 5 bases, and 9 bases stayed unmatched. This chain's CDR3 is CASSLNRDRLYQPQHF. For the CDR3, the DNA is TGTGCCAGCAGTTTGAACCGGGACAGGCTGTATCAGCCCCAGCATTTT.

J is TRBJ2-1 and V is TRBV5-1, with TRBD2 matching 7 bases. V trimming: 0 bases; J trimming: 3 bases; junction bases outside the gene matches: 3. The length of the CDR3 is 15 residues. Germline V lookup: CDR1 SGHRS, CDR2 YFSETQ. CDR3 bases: TGCGCCAGCAGCTTGGGCGGGGAGGGCTACAATGAGCAGTTCTTC. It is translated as CASSLGGEGYNEQFF.

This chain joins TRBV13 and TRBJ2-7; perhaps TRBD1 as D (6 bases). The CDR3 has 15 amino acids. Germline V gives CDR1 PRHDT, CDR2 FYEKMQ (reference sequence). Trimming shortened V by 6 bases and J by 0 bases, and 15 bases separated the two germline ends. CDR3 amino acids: CASRSRGFTSYEQYF. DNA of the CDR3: TGTGCCAGCAGATCTAGGGGGTTTACCTCCTACGAGCAGTACTTC.

In DNA form, the CDR3 reads TGCGCCAGCAGCCAAGACAGACAGGACACTGAAGCTTTCTTT. This sequence encodes CASSQDRQDTEAFF. This chain uses TRBV4-1 with TRBJ1-1; D is possibly TRBD1 (6 bases). Per the germline V gene, CDR1 is MGHRA and CDR2 is YSYEKL. V dropped 0 bases and J dropped 3 bases, with 8 bases sitting between them. The CDR3 contains 14 residues.

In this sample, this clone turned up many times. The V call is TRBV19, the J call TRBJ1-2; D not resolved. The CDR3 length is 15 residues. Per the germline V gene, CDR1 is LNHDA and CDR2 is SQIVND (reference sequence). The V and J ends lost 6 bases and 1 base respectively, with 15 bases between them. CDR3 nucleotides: TGTGCCAGTAGCGAACCGAATAGAGATAACTATGGCTACACCTTC. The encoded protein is CASSEPNRDNYGYTF.

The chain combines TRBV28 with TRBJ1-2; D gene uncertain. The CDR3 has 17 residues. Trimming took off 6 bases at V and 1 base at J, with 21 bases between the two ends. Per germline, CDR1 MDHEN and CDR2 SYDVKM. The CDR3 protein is CASRGGSDDVFNYGYTF. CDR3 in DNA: TGTGCCAGCAGGGGAGGCTCTGATGATGTATTTAACTATGGCTACACCTTC.

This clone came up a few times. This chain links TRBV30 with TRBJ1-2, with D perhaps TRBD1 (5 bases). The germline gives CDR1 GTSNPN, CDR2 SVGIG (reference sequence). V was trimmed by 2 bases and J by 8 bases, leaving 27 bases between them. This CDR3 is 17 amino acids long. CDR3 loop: CAWSPYSSDGTSEGYTF. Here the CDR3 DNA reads TGTGCCTGGAGTCCCTACTCTTCGGATGGGACTTCCGAAGGCTACACCTTC. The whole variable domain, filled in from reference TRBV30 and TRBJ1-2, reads SQTIHQWPATLVQPVGSPLSLECTVEGTSNPNLYWYRQAAGRGLQLLFYSVGIGQISSEVPQNLSASRPQDRQFILSSKKLLLSDSGFYLCAWSPYSSDGTSEGYTFGSGTRLTVV.

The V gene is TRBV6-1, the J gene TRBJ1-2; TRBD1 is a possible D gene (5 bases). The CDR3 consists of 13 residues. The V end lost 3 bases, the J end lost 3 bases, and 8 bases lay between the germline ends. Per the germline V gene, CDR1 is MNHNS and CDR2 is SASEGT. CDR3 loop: CASSEGQDYGYTF. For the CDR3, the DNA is TGTGCCAGCAGTGAGGGGCAGGACTATGGCTACACCTTC.